This T cell receptor beta chain is drawn from a study of T cell responses to AZD1222 COVID-19 vaccine. Whole-study results and caveats: Close to half of all spike-specific TCRs reportedly target regions of the variants that are unmutated.

Germline assignment: CDR1 SGHVS and CDR2 FNYEAQ. The CDR3 contains 15 residues. Losses at the gene ends were 4 bases for V and 5 bases for J; bases not matched to a gene: 7. TCRdb keeps only in-frame clones here, not all; method: immunoSEQ multiplex PCR. The sample holds about 55,000 clones, about 87% seen once. A word on this clone: Its antigen is unknown.

The sample in question was peripheral blood, obtained on day 0 of AZD1222 vaccination. This receptor was identified in an adult in good health. The chain employs TRBV7-6 and TRBJ2-2; TRBD1 aligns across 7 bases. The CDR3 spells CASSSNLQGTGELFF. The DNA for the CDR3 is TGTGCCAGCAGCTCGAATTTACAGGGGACCGGGGAGCTGTTTTTT. The full variable domain, its missing parts supplied by reference TRBV7-6 and TRBJ2-2, is GAGVSQSPRYKVTKRGQDVALRCDPISGHVSLYWYRQALGQGPEFLTYFNYEAQQDKSGLPNDRFSAERPEGSISTLTIQRTEQRDSAMYRCASSSNLQGTGELFFGEGSRLTVL.